The sequence of this T cell receptor beta chain was determined in a study of T cell changes during pregnancy in multiple sclerosis. The assay was immunoSEQ multiplex PCR, and TCRdb's table has in-frame clones only and misses some. The sample lists under 70,000 clones; 90% were seen once. This receptor was obtained from a female donor in good health, enrolled as a control in a pregnancy study. Sequencing was performed on peripheral blood, taken in the third trimester of pregnancy.

In DNA form, the CDR3 reads TGTGCCAGCAGTGACATAGCGGGGGGGCCGGACACGCAGTATTTT. Translation gives CASSDIAGGPDTQYF. The chain combines TRBV6-1 with TRBJ2-3; 11 bases are a match to TRBD2. CDR3 length: 15 amino acids. In germline, CDR1 is MNHNS, CDR2 SASEGT. V lost 3 bases, J lost 9 bases, and 8 bases stayed unmatched.